The clone carrying this T cell receptor beta chain showed up just once. The germline V gene encodes CDR1 MNHEY and CDR2 SVGAGI. The CDR3 contains 14 residues. Trimming took off 2 bases at V and 2 bases at J, with 9 bases between the two ends. This specimen comes from a study of blood T cell repertoires in COVID-19. Whole-study context: The cDNA or gDNA used as material had been derived from T cells, B-cell-depleted T cells, or PBMCs.

Authors' data handling: The assay estimated nucleated cells by amplifying reference gene primers. Data came from immunoSEQ multiplex PCR; TCRdb stores just in-frame clones and leaves some out. That table gives V, J and clone size, and the DNA gave D and trimming. This sample has approximately 210,000 clones, with approximately 81% found just once. The TCR comes from a man aged 30 to 45 with active or convalescent COVID-19. The specimen was peripheral blood. This chain links TRBV6-5 with TRBJ1-1; D is possibly TRBD1 (6 bases). CDR3 nucleotides: TGTGCCAGCAGTTACGGGGGCCTCAACACTGAAGCTTTCTTT. Protein product: CASSYGGLNTEAFF.